This T cell receptor beta chain appears in the sequencing data of a study of control samples from healthy donors and cancer patients (dated by TCRdb to the early 2020s). This clone turned up a few times. There is no known antigen for this receptor. No base-level quality is on record; no much larger clone is a single base apart. Library creation used the immunoSEQ multiplex PCR assay. TCRdb provides this immuneACCESS table in a form limited to in-frame rearrangements. Some clones are lacking; in checked studies, under half of them reflect an unresolved V gene, and why the rest are absent is not known. For this sample there are some 130,000 clones; around nine tenths appear just once. Of the sample, 5.5% to 7% is held by the ten largest clones. The germline V gene (reference sequence) gives CDR1 as SGHKS and CDR2 as YYEKEE. From its cysteine to its phenylalanine, the CDR3 spans 16 amino acids. Only CDR3 DNA remains: 48 bases, in frame from the first base. Trimmed from V: 4 bases; trimmed from J: 4 bases; junction bases lacking a gene match: 9.

The sequence came from a man younger than 35 in good health. Sequenced material: blood. Recombination linked TRBV5-5 to TRBJ2-3; 10 junctional bases match TRBD2. At the DNA level, the sequence is TGTGCCAGCAGCCCTATAGCGGGGGGTTATGCAGATACGCAGTATTTT. Its protein product is CASSPIAGGYADTQYF.